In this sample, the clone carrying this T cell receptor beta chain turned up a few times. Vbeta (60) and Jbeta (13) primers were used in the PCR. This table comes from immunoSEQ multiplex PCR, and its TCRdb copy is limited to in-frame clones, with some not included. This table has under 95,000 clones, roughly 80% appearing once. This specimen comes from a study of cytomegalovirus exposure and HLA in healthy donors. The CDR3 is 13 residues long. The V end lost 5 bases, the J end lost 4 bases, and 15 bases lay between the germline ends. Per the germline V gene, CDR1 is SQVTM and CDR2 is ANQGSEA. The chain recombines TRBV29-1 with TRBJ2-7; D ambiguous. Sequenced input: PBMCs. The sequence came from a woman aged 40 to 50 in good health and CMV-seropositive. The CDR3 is CSVIHKTGYEQYF. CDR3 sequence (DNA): TGCAGCGTTATACACAAAACCGGGTACGAGCAGTACTTC.